This T cell receptor (beta chain) was sequenced in a study of post-analysis software for immune sequencing data. General study findings and limits: Compared with controls, patients showed significantly lower normalized Chao1 diversity. Controls showed lower frequencies than patients for 5 or 6 TRBV segments, and TRBV5-6, TRBV5-1 and TRBV20-1 were among these.

Details on this clonotype: Its antigen is undetermined.

Germline CDR1 reads SEHNR; CDR2 reads FQNEAQ (reference sequence). This CDR3 spans 17 amino acids. Carried by the TCR beta cDNA libraries were unique molecular identifiers. TCRdb re-analysed the PCR reads in MiXCR, keeping a single row per CDR3 protein. The sample lists roughly 800,000 distinct CDR3 sequences, 46% occurring once. Sequenced: blood. The source of this sequence is a girl aged 5-17 years with multiple sclerosis. The chain employs TRBV7-9 and TRBJ2-7, with 12 bases fitting TRBD2. The J call may be mistaken, given a closer DNA end match to TRBJ2-4. CDR3 region: CASSGGGGLAGKNIQYF. The CDR3 nucleotides are TGTGCCAGCAGCGGGGGGGGTGGACTAGCGGGAAAAAACATTCAGTACTTC.